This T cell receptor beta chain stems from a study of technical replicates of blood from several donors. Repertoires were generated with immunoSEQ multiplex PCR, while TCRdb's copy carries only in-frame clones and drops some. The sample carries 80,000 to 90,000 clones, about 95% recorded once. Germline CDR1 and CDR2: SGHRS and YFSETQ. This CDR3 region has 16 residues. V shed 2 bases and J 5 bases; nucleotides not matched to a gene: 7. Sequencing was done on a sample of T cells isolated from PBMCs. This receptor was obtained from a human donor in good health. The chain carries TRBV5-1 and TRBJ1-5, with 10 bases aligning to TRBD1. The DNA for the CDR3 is TGCGCCAGCAGCTTAGGGACAGGGGAGGTGGATCAGCCCCAGCATTTT. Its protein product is CASSLGTGEVDQPQHF.